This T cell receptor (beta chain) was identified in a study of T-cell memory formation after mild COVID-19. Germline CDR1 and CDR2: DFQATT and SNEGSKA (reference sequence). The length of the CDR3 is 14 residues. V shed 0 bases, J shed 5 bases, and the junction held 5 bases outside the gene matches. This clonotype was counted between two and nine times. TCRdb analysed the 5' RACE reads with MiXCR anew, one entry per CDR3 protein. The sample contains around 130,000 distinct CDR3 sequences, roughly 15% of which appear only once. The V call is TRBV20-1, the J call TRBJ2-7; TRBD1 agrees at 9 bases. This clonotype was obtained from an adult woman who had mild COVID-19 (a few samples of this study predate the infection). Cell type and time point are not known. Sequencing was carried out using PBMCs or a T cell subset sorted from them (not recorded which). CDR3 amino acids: CSARDGTGPHEQYF. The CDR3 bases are TGCAGTGCTAGAGATGGGACAGGGCCCCACGAGCAGTACTTC.